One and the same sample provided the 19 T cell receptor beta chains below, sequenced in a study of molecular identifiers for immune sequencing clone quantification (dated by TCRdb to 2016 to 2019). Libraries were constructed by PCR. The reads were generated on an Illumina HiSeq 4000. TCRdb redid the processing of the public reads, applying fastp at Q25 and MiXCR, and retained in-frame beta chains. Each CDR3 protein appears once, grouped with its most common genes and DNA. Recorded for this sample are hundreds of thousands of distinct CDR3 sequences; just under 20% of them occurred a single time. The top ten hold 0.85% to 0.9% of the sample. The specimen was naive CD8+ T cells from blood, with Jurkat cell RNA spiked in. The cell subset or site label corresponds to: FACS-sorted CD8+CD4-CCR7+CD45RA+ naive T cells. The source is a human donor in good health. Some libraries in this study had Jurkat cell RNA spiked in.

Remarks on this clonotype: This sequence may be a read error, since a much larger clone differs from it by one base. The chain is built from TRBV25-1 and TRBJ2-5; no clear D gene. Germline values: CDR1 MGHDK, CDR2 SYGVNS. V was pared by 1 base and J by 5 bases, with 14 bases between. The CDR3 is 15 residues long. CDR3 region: CASSESASPHETQYF. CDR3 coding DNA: TGTGCCAGCAGTGAATCAGCTAGTCCCCATGAGACCCAGTACTTC.

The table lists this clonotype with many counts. The CDR3, as DNA: TGTGCCAGCCATTTTGCGGGAGGGTCGGGCTACGAGCAGTACTTC. Protein product: CASHFAGGSGYEQYF. The chain couples TRBV28 to TRBJ2-7, with 9 bases aligning to TRBD2. Trimming took 8 bases from V and 3 from J; bases not matched to a gene: 11. CDR1 and CDR2 from the germline V gene are MDHEN and SYDVKM. The CDR3 extends over 15 amino acids.

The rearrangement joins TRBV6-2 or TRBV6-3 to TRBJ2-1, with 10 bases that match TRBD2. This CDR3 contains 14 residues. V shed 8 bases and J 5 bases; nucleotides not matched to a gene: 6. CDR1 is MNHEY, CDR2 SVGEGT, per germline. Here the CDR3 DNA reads TGTGCCAGCTCGAGCGGGGGGGCGAACAATGAGCAGTTCTTC. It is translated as CASSSGGANNEQFF.

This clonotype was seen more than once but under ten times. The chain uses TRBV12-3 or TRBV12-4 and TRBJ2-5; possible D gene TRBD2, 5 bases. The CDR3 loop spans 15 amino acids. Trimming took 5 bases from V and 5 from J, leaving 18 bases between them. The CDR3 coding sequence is TGTGCCAGCAGTACGATTGCCGGGGTGGGTGAGACCCAGTACTTC. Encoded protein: CASSTIAGVGETQYF.

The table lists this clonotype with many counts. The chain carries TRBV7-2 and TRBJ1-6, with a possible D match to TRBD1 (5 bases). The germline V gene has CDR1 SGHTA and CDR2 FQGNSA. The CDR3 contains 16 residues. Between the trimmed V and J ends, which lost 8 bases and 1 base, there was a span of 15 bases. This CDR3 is CASGAGSSSYNSPLHF. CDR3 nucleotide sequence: TGTGCCAGCGGAGCAGGGAGCTCGTCCTATAATTCACCCCTCCACTTT.

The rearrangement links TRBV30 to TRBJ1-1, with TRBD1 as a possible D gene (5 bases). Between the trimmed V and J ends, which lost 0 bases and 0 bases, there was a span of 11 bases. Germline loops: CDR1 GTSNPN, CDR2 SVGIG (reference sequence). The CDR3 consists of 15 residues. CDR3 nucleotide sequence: TGTGCCTGGAGTGTGGGGACTGTGATGAACACTGAAGCTTTCTTT. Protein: CAWSVGTVMNTEAFF.

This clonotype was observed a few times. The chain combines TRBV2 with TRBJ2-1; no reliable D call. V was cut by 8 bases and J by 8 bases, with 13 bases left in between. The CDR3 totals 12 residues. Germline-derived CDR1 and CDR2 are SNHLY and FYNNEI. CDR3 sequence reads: CASSPVSHEQFF. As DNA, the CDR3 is TGTGCCAGCTCCCCCGTGAGTCATGAGCAGTTCTTC.

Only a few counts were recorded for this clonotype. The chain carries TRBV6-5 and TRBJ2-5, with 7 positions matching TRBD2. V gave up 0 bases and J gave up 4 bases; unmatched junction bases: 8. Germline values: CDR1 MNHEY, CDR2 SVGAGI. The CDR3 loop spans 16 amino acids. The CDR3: CASSYSGGNPGETQYF. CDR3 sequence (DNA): TGTGCCAGCAGTTACTCGGGAGGGAACCCGGGAGAGACCCAGTACTTC.

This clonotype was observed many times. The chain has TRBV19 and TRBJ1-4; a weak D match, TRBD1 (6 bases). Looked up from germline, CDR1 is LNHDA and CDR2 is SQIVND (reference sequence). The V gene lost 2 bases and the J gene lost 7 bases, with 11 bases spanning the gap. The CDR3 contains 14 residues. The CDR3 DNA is TGTGCCAGTAGTATATGGGGGCGCGGTGAAAAACTGTTTTTT. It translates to CASSIWGRGEKLFF.

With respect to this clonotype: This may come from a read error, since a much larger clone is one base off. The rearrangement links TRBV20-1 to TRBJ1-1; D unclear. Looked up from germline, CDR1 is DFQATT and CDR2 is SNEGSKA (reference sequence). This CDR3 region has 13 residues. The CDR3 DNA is TGCAGTGCCGAAACCGTGAAAGAAAATGAAGCTCTCTTT. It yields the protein CSAETVKENEALF.

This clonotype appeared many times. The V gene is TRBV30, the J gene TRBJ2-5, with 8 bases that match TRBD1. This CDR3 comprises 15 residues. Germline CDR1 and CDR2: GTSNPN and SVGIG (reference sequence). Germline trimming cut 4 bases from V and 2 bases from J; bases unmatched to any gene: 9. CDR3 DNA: TGTGCCTGGAACTTCGGACAGGGACCACAAGAGACCCAGTACTTC. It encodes CAWNFGQGPQETQYF. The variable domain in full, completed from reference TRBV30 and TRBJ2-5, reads SQTIHQWPATLVQPVGSPLSLECTVEGTSNPNLYWYRQAAGRGLQLLFYSVGIGQISSEVPQNLSASRPQDRQFILSSKKLLLSDSGFYLCAWNFGQGPQETQYFGPGTRLLVL.

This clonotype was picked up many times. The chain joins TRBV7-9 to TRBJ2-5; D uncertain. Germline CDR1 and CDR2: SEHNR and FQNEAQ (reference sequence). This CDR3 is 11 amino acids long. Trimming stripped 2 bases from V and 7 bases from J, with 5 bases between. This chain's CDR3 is CASSLSWTQYF. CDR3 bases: TGTGCCAGCAGCTTATCATGGACCCAGTACTTC.

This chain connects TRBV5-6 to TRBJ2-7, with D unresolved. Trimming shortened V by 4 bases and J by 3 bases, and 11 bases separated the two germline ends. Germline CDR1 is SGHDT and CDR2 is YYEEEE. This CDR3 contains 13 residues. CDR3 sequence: CASSPYQFYEQYF. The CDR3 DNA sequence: TGTGCCAGCAGCCCTTACCAGTTCTACGAGCAGTACTTC.

In DNA form, the CDR3 reads TGTGCCAGTAGTGCCAAGACAGGGACCCTCACAGATACGCAGTATTTT. Translated: CASSAKTGTLTDTQYF. The chain couples TRBV19 to TRBJ2-3; TRBD1 aligns across 7 bases. V lost 5 bases, J lost 2 bases, and 10 bases stayed unmatched. The CDR3 totals 16 residues. Germline V gene sequence: CDR1 LNHDA, CDR2 SQIVND (reference sequence). Full variable domain (missing parts from reference TRBV19 and TRBJ2-3): DGGITQSPKYLFRKEGQNVTLSCEQNLNHDAMYWYRQDPGQGLRLIYYSQIVNDFQKGDIAEGYSVSREKKESFPLTVTSAQKNPTAFYLCASSAKTGTLTDTQYFGPGTRLTVL.

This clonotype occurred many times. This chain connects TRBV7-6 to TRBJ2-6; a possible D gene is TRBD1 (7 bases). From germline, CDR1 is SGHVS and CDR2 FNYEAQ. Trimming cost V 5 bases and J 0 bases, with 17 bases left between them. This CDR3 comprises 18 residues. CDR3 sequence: CASSRGTAKSSGANVLTF. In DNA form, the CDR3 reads TGTGCCAGCAGCCGCGGGACAGCTAAGAGCTCTGGGGCCAACGTCCTGACTTTC.

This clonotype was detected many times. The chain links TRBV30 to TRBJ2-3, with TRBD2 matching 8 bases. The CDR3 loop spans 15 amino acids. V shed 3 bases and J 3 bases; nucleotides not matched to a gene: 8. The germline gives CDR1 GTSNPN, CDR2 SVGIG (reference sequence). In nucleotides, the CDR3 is TGTGCCTGGAGCAGCGGTAGCGGGAATACAGATACGCAGTATTTT. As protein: CAWSSGSGNTDTQYF. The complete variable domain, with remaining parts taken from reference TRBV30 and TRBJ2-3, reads SQTIHQWPATLVQPVGSPLSLECTVEGTSNPNLYWYRQAAGRGLQLLFYSVGIGQISSEVPQNLSASRPQDRQFILSSKKLLLSDSGFYLCAWSSGSGNTDTQYFGPGTRLTVL.

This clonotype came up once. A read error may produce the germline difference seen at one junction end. Here the CDR3 reads CASSLTGQGRGTGELVF. The CDR3, as DNA: TGTGCCAGCAGCCTGACCGGACAGGGACGTGGCACCGGGGAGCTGGTTTTT. The chain recombines TRBV5-3 with TRBJ2-2; 8 bases match TRBD1. TRBV5-3 has ORF status, its function being uncertain. The CDR3 sequence is 17 residues long.

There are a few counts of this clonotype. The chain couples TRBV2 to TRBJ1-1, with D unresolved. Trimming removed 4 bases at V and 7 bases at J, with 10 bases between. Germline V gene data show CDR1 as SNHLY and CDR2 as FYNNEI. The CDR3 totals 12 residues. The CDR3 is CASSVGNFEAFF. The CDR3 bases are TGTGCCAGCAGTGTTGGGAACTTTGAAGCTTTCTTT.

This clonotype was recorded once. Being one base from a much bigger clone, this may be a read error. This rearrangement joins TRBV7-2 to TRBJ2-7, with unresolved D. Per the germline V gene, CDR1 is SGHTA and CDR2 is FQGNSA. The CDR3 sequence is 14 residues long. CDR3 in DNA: TGTGCCAGCAGCCCCCATTCGGTTGGCTACGGGCAGTACTTC. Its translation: CASSPHSVGYGQYF.